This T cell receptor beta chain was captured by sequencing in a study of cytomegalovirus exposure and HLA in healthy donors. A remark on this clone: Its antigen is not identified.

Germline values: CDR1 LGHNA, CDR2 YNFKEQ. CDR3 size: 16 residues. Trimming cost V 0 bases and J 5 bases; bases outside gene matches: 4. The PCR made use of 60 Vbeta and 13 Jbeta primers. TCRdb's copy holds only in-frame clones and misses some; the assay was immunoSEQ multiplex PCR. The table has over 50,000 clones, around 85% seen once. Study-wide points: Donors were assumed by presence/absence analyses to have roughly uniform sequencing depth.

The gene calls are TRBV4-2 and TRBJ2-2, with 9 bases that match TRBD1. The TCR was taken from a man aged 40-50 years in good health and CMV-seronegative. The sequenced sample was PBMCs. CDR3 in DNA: TGTGCCAGCAGCCAAGAGCAACAGGGGGCGACCGGGGAGCTGTTTTTT. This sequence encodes CASSQEQQGATGELFF.